Listed below are T cell receptor beta chains from one sample, sequenced in a study of neurological immune-mediated disorders. TCRdb itself ran the 5' RACE reads through MiXCR, one entry per CDR3 protein. The sample lists 40,000 to 50,000 distinct CDR3 sequences; 2% to 3% were seen once. Sequencing input: PBMCs. The receptors come from a man aged 25-45 years with multiple sclerosis. Each CDR3 is given with its conserved first and last residue. The D gene is left open where the match is weak. Where a row states a size, it is once, few, many or the class of an expanded clone; other rows omit it.

TRBJ2-3 TRBD1 - TRBV5-1 TGCGCCAGTAAACAGGGGGCGCAGGCAGATACGCAGTATTTT CASKQGAQADTQYF
TRBJ1-5 - many TRBV5-1 TGCGCCAGCAGCTTGACCTACAATCAGCCCCAGCATTTT CASSLTYNQPQHF
TRBJ1-6 TRBD1 many TRBV6-5 TGTGCCAGCAGGGGACAGGGTTTGCTCCACTTT CASRGQGLLHF
TRBJ1-5 - many TRBV20-1 TGCAGTGCTAGAGATAGAGGGGATGTGGGGCCCCAGCATTTT CSARDRGDVGPQHF
TRBJ2-7 - many TRBV3-1 TGTGCCAGCAGCCTATCCCCGGCACAGGGTCCCTACGAGCAGTACTTC CASSLSPAQGPYEQYF
TRBJ2-1 TRBD1 many TRBV5-6 TGTGCCAGCAGCTACGGGGACAGCCCGTGGGGGAATGAGCAGTTCTTC CASSYGDSPWGNEQFF
TRBJ1-2 - many TRBV11-1 TGTGCCAGCAGCGATCGGGGGCACTATGGCTACACCTTC CASSDRGHYGYTF
TRBJ1-1 - many TRBV5-1 TGCGCCAGCAGCTCCTACACAAACACTGAAGCTTTCTTT CASSSYTNTEAFF
TRBJ2-1 TRBD1 many TRBV5-1 TGCGCCAGCAGCTTGATGGGACAGGCGTCCTACAATGAGCAGTTCTTC CASSLMGQASYNEQFF
TRBJ1-2 TRBD1 - TRBV12-5 TGTGCTAGTGGCCGCGGACAGGGCGAACGCTACACCTTC CASGRGQGERYTF
TRBJ2-2 - few TRBV12-3/TRBV12-4 TGTGCCAGCAGCGGTTGGGCGGGACAGAACACCGGGGAGCTGTTTTTT CASSGWAGQNTGELFF
TRBJ1-2 TRBD1 many TRBV5-1 TGCGCCAGCAGACATCCGGACAGGGAATCCTATGGCTACACCTTC CASRHPDRESYGYTF
TRBJ1-1 - - TRBV18 TGTGCCAGCTCACCAGCTGAAGGCGCCCTGGCTTTCTTT CASSPAEGALAFF
TRBJ2-1 - many TRBV18 TGTGCCAGCTCACCACCGGGCCGGGCCTACAATGAGCAGTTCTTC CASSPPGRAYNEQFF
TRBJ2-7 - many TRBV7-2 TGTGCCAGCAGCTTAGCCCTGAGTAGTACGACCCGTTACGAGCAGTACTTC CASSLALSSTTRYEQYF
TRBJ2-7 - many TRBV20-1 TGCAGTGCTAGGACCGGTAGACCCTACGAGCAGTACTTC CSARTGRPYEQYF
TRBJ2-1 TRBD2 many TRBV5-1 TGCGCCAGCAGCTTGGGTCTAGCGGGGAGCTACAATGAGCAGTTCTTC CASSLGLAGSYNEQFF
TRBJ2-3 - many TRBV10-3 TGTGCCATCAATTACAGAGTAAGCACAGATACGCAGTATTTT CAINYRVSTDTQYF
TRBJ2-3 TRBD2 many TRBV20-1 TGCAGTGCTAGAGGAGGAGCGGGAGTGTCCACAGATACGCAGTATTTT CSARGGAGVSTDTQYF
TRBJ2-3 TRBD1 many TRBV12-3/TRBV12-4 TGTGCCAGCAGGCCAGGGGGCGCAGATACGCAGTATTTT CASRPGGADTQYF
TRBJ2-7 TRBD1 many TRBV5-1 TGCGCCAGCAGTCGGGTGGCAGGGGGCTACGAGCAGTACTTC CASSRVAGGYEQYF
TRBJ2-7 TRBD2 many TRBV9 TGTGCCAGCAGCGAACGGACTAGCGGGACTATTTACGAGCAGTACTTC CASSERTSGTIYEQYF
TRBJ2-7 TRBD2 many TRBV7-6 TGTGCCAGCAGCTATAGCGGGAGTCTCTACGAGCAGTACTTC CASSYSGSLYEQYF
TRBJ1-1 - medium-sized TRBV29-1 TGCAGCGTTGAGATCGGAAACACTGAAGCTTTCTTT CSVEIGNTEAFF
TRBJ2-4 TRBD1 - TRBV7-8 TGTGCCAGCAGCGTGACAGGGATGGACATTCAGTACTTC CASSVTGMDIQYF
TRBJ2-1 - many TRBV7-9 TGTGCCAGCAGCTTAGAGAGAGAAAATGAGCAGTTCTTC CASSLERENEQFF
TRBJ2-7 - many TRBV6-6 TGTGCCAGCAGTGTGGAGAAAAGGAGCTCCTACGAGCAGTACTTC CASSVEKRSSYEQYF
TRBJ1-4 TRBD1 many TRBV7-2 TGTGCCAGCAGCTCCGGACAGGGGGAGGGGGAAAAACTGTTTTTT CASSSGQGEGEKLFF
TRBJ1-1 TRBD1 many TRBV20-1 TGCAGTGCTGACCGGGACAGAGAAAACACTGAAGCTTTCTTT CSADRDRENTEAFF
TRBJ2-7 TRBD2 many TRBV20-1 TGCAGTGCTAGAGTCCTGAGCGGGAGGGCCGACGAGCAGTACTTC CSARVLSGRADEQYF
TRBJ2-3 - few TRBV27 TGTGCCAGCATAGGAGGGGCAGGGGTTCGTACAAATACGCAGTATTTT CASIGGAGVRTNTQYF
TRBJ2-7 TRBD2 many TRBV4-1 TGCGCCAGCAGCCAAGATCGGGACTACCCTACGAACGAGCAGTACTTC CASSQDRDYPTNEQYF
TRBJ2-4 - many TRBV25-1 TGTGCCAGCAGTGAAGCGGGATCGACGGGCATTCAGTACTTC CASSEAGSTGIQYF
TRBJ2-6 TRBD2 many TRBV6-6 TGTGCCAGCAGTTATCATGGCGGGGGTCCCTCTGGGGCCAACGTCCTGACTTTC CASSYHGGGPSGANVLTF
TRBJ2-7 - many TRBV5-6 TGTGCCAGCAGCTTGTACGCCATCGTCTACGAGCAGTACTTC CASSLYAIVYEQYF
TRBJ2-5 TRBD1 many TRBV5-5 TGTGCCAGCAGCTTGGGGACAGGGGAAGAGACCCAGTACTTC CASSLGTGEETQYF